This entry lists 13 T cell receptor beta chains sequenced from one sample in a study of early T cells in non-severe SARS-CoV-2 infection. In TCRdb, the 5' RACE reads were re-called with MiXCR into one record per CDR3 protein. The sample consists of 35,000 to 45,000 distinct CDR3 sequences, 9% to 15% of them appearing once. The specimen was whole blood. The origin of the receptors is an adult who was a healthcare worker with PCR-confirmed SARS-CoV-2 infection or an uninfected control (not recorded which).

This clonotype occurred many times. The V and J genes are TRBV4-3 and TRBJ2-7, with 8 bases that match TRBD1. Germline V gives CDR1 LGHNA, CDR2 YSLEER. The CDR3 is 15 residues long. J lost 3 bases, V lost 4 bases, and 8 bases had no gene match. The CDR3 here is CASSRYQDRGYEQYF. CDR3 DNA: TGCGCCAGCAGCCGCTATCAAGACAGGGGCTACGAGCAGTACTTC.

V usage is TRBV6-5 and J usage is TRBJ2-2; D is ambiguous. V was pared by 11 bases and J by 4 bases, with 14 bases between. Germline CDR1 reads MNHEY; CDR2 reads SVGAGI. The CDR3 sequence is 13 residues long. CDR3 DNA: TGTGCCTCGTCTGTCCAATTCACCGGGGAGCTGTTTTTT. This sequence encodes CASSVQFTGELFF.

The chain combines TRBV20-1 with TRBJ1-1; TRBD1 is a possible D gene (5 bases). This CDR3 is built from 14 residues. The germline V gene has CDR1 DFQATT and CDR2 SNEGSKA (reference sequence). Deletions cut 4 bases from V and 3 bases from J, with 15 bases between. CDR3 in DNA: TGCAGTGCTAAGGGCCCTTGGGGGGACACTGAAGCTTTCTTT. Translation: CSAKGPWGDTEAFF.

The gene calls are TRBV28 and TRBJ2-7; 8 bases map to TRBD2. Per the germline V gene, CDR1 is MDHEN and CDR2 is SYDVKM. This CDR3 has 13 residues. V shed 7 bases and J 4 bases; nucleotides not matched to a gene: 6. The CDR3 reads CASTLAGKYEQYF. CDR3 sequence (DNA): TGTGCCAGCACCTTAGCGGGGAAATACGAGCAGTACTTC.

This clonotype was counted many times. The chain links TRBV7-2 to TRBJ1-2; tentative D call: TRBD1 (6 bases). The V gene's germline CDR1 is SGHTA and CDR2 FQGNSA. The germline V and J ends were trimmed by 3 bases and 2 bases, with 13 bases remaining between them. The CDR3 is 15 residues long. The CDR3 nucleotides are TGTGCCAGCAGCTTGGGCAGGGGAGGCAACTATGGCTACACCTTC. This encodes CASSLGRGGNYGYTF.

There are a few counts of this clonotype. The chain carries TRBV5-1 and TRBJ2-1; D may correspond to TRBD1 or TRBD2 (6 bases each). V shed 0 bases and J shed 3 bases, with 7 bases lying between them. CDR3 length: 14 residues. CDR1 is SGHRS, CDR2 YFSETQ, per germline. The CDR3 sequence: CASSLEGGYNEQFF. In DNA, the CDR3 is TGCGCCAGCAGCTTGGAGGGGGGCTACAATGAGCAGTTCTTC.

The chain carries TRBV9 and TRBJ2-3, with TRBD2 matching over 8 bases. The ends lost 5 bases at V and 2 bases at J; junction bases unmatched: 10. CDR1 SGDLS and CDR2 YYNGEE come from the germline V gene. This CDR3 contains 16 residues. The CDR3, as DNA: TGTGCCAGCAGTAACCTACTAGCGGTGAACACAGATACGCAGTATTTT. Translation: CASSNLLAVNTDTQYF.

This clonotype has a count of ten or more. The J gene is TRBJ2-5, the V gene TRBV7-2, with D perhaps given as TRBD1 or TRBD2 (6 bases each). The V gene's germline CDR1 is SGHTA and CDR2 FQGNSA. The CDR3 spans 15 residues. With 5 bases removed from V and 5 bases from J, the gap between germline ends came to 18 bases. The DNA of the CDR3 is TGTGCCAGCAGCAAGGGGGAACTAGCATCGGAGACCCAGTACTTC. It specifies CASSKGELASETQYF.

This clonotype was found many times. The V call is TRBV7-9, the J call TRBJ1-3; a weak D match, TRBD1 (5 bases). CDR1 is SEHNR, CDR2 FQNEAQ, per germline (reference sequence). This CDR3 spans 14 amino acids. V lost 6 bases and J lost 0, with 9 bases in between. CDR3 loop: CASRKGSSGNTIYF. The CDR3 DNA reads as TGTGCCAGCAGGAAGGGGAGCTCTGGAAACACCATATATTTT.

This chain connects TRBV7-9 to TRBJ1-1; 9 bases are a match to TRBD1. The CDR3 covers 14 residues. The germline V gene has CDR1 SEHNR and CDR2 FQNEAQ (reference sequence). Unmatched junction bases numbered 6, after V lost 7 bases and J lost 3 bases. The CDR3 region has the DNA TGTGCCAGCACGGACAGGGGCCTCGACACTGAAGCTTTCTTT. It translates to CASTDRGLDTEAFF.

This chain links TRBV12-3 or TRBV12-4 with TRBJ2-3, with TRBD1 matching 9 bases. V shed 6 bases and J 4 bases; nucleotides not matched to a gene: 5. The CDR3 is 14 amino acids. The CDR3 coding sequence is TGTGCCAGCAGCTCCGGGACAGGGTCAGATACGCAGTATTTT. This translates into CASSSGTGSDTQYF.

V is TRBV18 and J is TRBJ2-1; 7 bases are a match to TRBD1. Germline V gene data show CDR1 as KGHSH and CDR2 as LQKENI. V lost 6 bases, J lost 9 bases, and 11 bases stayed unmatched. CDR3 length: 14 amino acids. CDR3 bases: TGTGCCAGCTCGCCAGGGACAGCTAAACGTGAGCAGTTCTTC. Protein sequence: CASSPGTAKREQFF.

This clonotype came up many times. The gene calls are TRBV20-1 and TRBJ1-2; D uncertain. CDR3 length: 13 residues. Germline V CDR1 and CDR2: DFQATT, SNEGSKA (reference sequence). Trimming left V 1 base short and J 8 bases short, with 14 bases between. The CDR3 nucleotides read TGCAGTGCTAGAGCCACTCCCGGGGAGGGCTACACCTTC. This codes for CSARATPGEGYTF.